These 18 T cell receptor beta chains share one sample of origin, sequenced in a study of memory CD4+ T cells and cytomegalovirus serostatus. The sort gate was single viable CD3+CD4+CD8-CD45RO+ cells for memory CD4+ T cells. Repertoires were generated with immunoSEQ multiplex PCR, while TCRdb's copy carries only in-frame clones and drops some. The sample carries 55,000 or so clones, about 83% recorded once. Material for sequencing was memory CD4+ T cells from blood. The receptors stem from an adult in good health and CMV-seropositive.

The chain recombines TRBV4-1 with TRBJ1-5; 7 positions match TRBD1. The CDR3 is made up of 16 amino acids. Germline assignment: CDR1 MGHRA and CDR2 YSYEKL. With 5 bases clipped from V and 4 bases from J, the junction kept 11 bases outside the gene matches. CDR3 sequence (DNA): TGCGCCAGCAGCTCGCGCCAAGGGGGCTCGAATCAGCCCCAGCATTTT. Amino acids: CASSSRQGGSNQPQHF.

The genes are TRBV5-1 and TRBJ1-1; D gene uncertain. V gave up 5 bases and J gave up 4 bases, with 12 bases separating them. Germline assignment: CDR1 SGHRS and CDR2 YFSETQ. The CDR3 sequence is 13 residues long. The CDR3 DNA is TGCGCCAGCAGGGTGGAGTTGGGCACTGAAGCTTTCTTT. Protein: CASRVELGTEAFF.

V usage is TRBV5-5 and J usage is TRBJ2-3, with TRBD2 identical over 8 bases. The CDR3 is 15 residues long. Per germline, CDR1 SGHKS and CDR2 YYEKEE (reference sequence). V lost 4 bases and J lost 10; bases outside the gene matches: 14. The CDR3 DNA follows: TGTGCCAGCAGCCCCGGACTAGCTCAGGGCAGGTCGCAGTATTTT. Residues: CASSPGLAQGRSQYF.

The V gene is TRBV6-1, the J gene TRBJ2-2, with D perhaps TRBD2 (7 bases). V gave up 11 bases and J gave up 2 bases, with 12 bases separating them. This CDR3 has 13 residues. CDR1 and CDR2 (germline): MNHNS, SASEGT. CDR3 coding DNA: TGTGCCTTAGGGGGGGGTAACACCGGGGAGCTGTTTTTT. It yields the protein CALGGGNTGELFF.

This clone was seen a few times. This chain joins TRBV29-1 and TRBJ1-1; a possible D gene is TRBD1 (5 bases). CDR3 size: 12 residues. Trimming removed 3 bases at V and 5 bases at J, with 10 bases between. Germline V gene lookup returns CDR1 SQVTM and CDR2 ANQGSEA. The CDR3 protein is CSVDRERTEAFF. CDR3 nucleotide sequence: TGCAGCGTTGACAGGGAGAGGACTGAAGCTTTCTTT.

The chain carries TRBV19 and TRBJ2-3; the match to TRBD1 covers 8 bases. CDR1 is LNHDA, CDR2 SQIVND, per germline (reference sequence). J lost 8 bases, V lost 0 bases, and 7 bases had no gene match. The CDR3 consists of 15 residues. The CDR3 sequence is CASSIDSRTGTTQYF. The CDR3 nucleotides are TGTGCCAGTAGTATAGATTCGAGGACAGGGACTACGCAGTATTTT.

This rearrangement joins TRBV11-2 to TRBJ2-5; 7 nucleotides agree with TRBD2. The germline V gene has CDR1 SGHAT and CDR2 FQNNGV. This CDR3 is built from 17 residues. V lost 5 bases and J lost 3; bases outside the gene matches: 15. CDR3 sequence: CASSPRGREREEETQYF. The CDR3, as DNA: TGTGCCAGCAGCCCTCGTGGGAGGGAGCGCGAAGAAGAGACCCAGTACTTC.

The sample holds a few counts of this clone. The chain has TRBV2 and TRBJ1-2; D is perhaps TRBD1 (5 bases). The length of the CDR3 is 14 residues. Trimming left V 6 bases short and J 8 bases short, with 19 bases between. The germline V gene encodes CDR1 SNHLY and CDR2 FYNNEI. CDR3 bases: TGTGCCAGCAGAGCAGGGACGGAGACGTGGGGCTACACCTTC. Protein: CASRAGTETWGYTF.

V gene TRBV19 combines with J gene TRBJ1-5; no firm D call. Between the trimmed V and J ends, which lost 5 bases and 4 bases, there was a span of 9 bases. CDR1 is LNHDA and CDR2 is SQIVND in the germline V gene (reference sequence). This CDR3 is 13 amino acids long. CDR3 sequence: CASSQVRNQPQHF. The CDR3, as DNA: TGTGCCAGTAGTCAGGTGAGGAATCAGCCCCAGCATTTT.

CDR3: CASTSPGLAGWSEQFF. CDR3 nucleotide sequence: TGTGCCAGCACTTCCCCAGGTCTAGCGGGATGGTCTGAGCAGTTCTTC. The J gene is TRBJ2-1, the V gene TRBV28; 9 nucleotides align to TRBD2. Germline V lookup: CDR1 MDHEN, CDR2 SYDVKM. The V and J ends lost 7 bases and 9 bases, in that order; junction bases with no gene match: 16. The CDR3 extends over 16 amino acids.

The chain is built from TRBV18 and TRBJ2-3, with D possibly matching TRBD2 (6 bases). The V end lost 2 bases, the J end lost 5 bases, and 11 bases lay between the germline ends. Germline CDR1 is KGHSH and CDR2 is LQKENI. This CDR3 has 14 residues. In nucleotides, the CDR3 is TGTGCCAGCTCACCAAGGGAGGAAGGAGATACGCAGTATTTT. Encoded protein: CASSPREEGDTQYF.

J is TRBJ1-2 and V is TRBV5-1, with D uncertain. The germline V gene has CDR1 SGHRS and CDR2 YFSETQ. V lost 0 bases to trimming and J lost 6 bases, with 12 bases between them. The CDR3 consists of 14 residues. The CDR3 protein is CASSLAEGINGYTF. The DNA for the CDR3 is TGCGCCAGCAGCTTGGCCGAAGGGATAAATGGCTACACCTTC.

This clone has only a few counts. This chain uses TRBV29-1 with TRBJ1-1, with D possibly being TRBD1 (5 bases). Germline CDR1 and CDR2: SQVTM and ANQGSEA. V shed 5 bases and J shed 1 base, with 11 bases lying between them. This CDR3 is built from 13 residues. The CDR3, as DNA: TGCAGCGTTCATTCGGACACGAACACTGAAGCTTTCTTT. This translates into CSVHSDTNTEAFF.

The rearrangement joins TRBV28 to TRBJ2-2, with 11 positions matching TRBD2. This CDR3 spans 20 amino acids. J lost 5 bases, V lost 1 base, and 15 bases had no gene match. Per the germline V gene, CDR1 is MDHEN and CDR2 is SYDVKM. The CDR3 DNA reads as TGTGCCAGCAGTTTATACTTCCGGACTAGCGGGTCCTGGAAAACCGGGGAGCTGTTTTTT. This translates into CASSLYFRTSGSWKTGELFF.

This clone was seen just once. CDR3: CASSDLANYGYTF. The CDR3 DNA is TGTGCCAGTAGTGACTTAGCTAACTATGGCTACACCTTC. J is TRBJ1-2 and V is TRBV19; D remains ambiguous. The CDR3 totals 13 residues. V was pared by 5 bases and J by 0 bases, with 7 bases between. The germline CDR1 and CDR2 sequences are LNHDA and SQIVND (reference sequence). Looking up the rest from reference TRBV19 and TRBJ1-2 gives the full variable domain: DGGITQSPKYLFRKEGQNVTLSCEQNLNHDAMYWYRQDPGQGLRLIYYSQIVNDFQKGDIAEGYSVSREKKESFPLTVTSAQKNPTAFYLCASSDLANYGYTFGSGTRLTVV.

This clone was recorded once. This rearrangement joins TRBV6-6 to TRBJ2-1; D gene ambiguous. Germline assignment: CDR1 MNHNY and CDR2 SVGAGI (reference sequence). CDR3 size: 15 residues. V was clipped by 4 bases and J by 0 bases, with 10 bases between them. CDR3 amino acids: CASSFYGPSYNEQFF. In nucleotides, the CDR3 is TGTGCCAGCAGTTTCTACGGGCCCTCCTACAATGAGCAGTTCTTC.

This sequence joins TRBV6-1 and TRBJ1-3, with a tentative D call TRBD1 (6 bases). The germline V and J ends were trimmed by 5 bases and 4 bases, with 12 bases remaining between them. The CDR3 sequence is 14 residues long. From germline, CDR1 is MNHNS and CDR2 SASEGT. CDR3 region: CASSPGATGNTIYF. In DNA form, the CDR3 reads TGTGCCAGCAGTCCAGGGGCAACAGGAAACACCATATATTTT.

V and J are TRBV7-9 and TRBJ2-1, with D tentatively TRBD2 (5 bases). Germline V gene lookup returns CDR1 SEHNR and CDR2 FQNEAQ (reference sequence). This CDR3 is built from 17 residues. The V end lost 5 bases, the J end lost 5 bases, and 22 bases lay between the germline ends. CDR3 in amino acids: CASSGLESASSNNEQFF. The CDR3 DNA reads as TGTGCCAGCAGCGGCCTAGAGTCGGCCTCTAGCAACAATGAGCAGTTCTTC. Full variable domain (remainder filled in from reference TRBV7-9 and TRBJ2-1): DTGVSQNPRHKITKRGQNVTFRCDPISEHNRLYWYRQTLGQGPEFLTYFQNEAQLEKSRLLSDRFSAERPKGSFSTLEIQRTEQGDSAMYLCASSGLESASSNNEQFFGPGTRLTVL.